These 20 T cell receptor beta chains came from one sample sequenced in a study of cytomegalovirus exposure and HLA in healthy donors. Researchers ran the PCR with 60 Vbeta and 13 Jbeta primers. The method was immunoSEQ multiplex PCR; TCRdb's version includes in-frame clones alone and lacks a portion of them. The repertoire holds around 100,000 clones, with around two thirds as singletons. Source material: PBMCs. These receptors were obtained from a man aged 45-65 years in good health and CMV-seropositive.

In this sample, this clone turned up a few times. The V call is TRBV28, the J call TRBJ1-5; a weak D match, TRBD1 (6 bases). Germline V gives CDR1 MDHEN, CDR2 SYDVKM. The CDR3 spans 15 residues. Trimming removed 6 bases at V and 0 bases at J, with 12 bases between. The CDR3 region is CASSKTGLSNQPQHF. CDR3 bases: TGTGCCAGCAGCAAGACAGGACTTAGCAATCAGCCCCAGCATTTT.

The count of this clone is one. The V and J genes are TRBV2 and TRBJ2-1; D perhaps matches TRBD2 (6 bases). V lost 9 bases and J lost 7, with 16 bases in between. Germline-derived CDR1 and CDR2 are SNHLY and FYNNEI. CDR3 size: 13 residues. The CDR3 loop reads CASDAAAGNEQFF. CDR3 nucleotides: TGTGCCAGTGATGCGGCCGCGGGGAATGAGCAGTTCTTC.

The gene calls are TRBV11-2 and TRBJ2-5; D possibly corresponds to TRBD2 (5 bases). The germline V gene encodes CDR1 SGHAT and CDR2 FQNNGV. The CDR3 sequence is 13 residues long. Trimming removed 2 bases at V and 11 bases at J, with 15 bases between. CDR3 bases: TGTGCCAGCAGCTTAACACTGATCTGGGAGCAGTACTTC. Amino acids: CASSLTLIWEQYF. The whole variable domain, filled in from reference TRBV11-2 and TRBJ2-5, reads EAGVAQSPRYKIIEKRQSVAFWCNPISGHATLYWYQQILGQGPKLLIQFQNNGVVDDSQLPKDRFSAERLKGVDSTLKIQPAKLEDSAVYLCASSLTLIWEQYFGPGTRLLVL.

The V and J genes are TRBV5-8 and TRBJ2-3, with 8 bases fitting TRBD1. The CDR3 is 16 amino acids. Trimming took 0 bases from V and 4 from J; bases not matched to a gene: 7. Germline CDR1 SGHTS, CDR2 YDEGEE. CDR3 coding DNA: TGTGCCAGCAGCTTGGCCTACAGGGGGATAGCAGATACGCAGTATTTT. Its protein product is CASSLAYRGIADTQYF.

This sequence joins TRBV6-5 and TRBJ1-6; D might be TRBD1 (5 bases). Germline CDR1 reads MNHEY; CDR2 reads SVGAGI. The CDR3 consists of 14 residues. The V end was cut by 5 bases, the J end by 7 bases, with 12 bases between. DNA for the CDR3: TGTGCCAGCAGTCAGAGCAGGGTCAATTCACCCCTCCACTTT. Residues: CASSQSRVNSPLHF.

This chain uses TRBV5-6 with TRBJ2-5, with D tentatively TRBD1 (5 bases). TRBJ2-7 explains the end of the DNA better; the J call may be wrong. CDR3 length equals 14 residues. Germline V gene data show CDR1 as SGHDT and CDR2 as YYEEEE. The CDR3 DNA reads as TGTGCCAGCAGCCAAGTGCATCCAGGGATCGAGCAGTACTTC. Its translation: CASSQVHPGIEQYF.

The chain uses TRBV10-3 and TRBJ2-3, with 11 nucleotides matching TRBD2. The CDR3 contains 16 residues. Trimming at V came to 10 bases and at J to 2 bases, leaving 11 bases not matched to a gene. Germline-derived CDR1 and CDR2 are ENHRY and SYGVKD. CDR3: CATNPLTSGDTDTQYF. The CDR3 coding sequence is TGTGCCACCAATCCCCTGACTAGCGGGGACACAGATACGCAGTATTTT.

CDR3 amino acids: CASMATGIGNQPQHF. The CDR3, as DNA: TGTGCCAGCATGGCGACAGGTATTGGCAATCAGCCCCAGCATTTT. J is TRBJ1-5 and V is TRBV6-1, with D possibly TRBD1 on 6 matching bases. The CDR3 runs to 15 residues. The germline V and J ends were trimmed by 7 bases and 2 bases, with 15 bases remaining between them. The germline gives CDR1 MNHNS, CDR2 SASEGT.

The table lists this clone with a few counts. This chain connects TRBV11-3 to TRBJ2-1; possibly TRBD1 for D (6 bases). CDR3 length: 15 residues. The germline V gene has CDR1 SGHNT and CDR2 YENEEA. Trimming left V 3 bases short and J 9 bases short, with 18 bases between. The CDR3 reads CASSFSFIQGSEQFF. The CDR3, as DNA: TGTGCCAGCAGCTTTTCATTTATTCAGGGGAGTGAGCAGTTCTTC.

The rearrangement uses TRBV5-1 and TRBJ1-1; D uncertain. The germline CDR1 and CDR2 sequences are SGHRS and YFSETQ. The V end was cut by 9 bases, the J end by 2 bases, with 11 bases between. This CDR3 has 12 amino acids. Here the CDR3 reads CATREGNTEAFF. The CDR3 DNA is TGCGCCACAAGGGAGGGAAACACTGAAGCTTTCTTT.

This chain links TRBV2 with TRBJ1-5; D is possibly TRBD1 (6 bases). CDR3 size: 13 residues. Germline assignment: CDR1 SNHLY and CDR2 FYNNEI. With 5 bases removed from V and 3 bases from J, the gap between germline ends came to 8 bases. The CDR3 here is CASSRQANQPQHF. The CDR3, as DNA: TGTGCCAGCAGTCGACAGGCCAATCAGCCCCAGCATTTT.

This clone was recorded once. The chain uses TRBV5-8 and TRBJ1-2; the match to TRBD1 covers 7 bases. The CDR3 consists of 14 residues. CDR1 is SGHTS, CDR2 YDEGEE, per germline. With 0 bases clipped from V and 2 bases from J, the junction kept 1 base outside the gene matches. The CDR3 region has the DNA TGTGCCAGCAGCTTGGAACAGGGGAACTATGGCTACACCTTC. This gives the protein CASSLEQGNYGYTF.

This clone has more than one count but fewer than ten. The V and J genes are TRBV6-4 and TRBJ1-1; TRBD1 matches at 7 bases. The CDR3 has 14 residues. From germline, CDR1 is MRHNA and CDR2 SNTAGT. J lost 3 bases, V lost 6 bases, and 7 bases had no gene match. The CDR3 DNA is TGTGCCAGCAGGGCTATAACAGGGGACACTGAAGCTTTCTTT. It specifies CASRAITGDTEAFF.

This chain links TRBV5-4 with TRBJ2-1; D ambiguous. This CDR3 is 13 amino acids long. V dropped 0 bases and J dropped 10 bases, with 11 bases sitting between them. Germline CDR1 SGHNT, CDR2 YYREEE (reference sequence). Here the CDR3 reads CASSLATPPEQFF. CDR3 nucleotide sequence: TGTGCCAGCAGCTTGGCCACACCCCCGGAGCAGTTCTTC.

The chain carries TRBV11-3 and TRBJ1-3; D is unresolved. Germline V gene lookup returns CDR1 SGHNT and CDR2 YENEEA. Trimming pared 2 bases from V and 4 bases from J, leaving 15 bases between. The CDR3 extends over 16 amino acids. CDR3 bases: TGTGCCAGCAGCTTATGTGGTGTGTTAGAAGGAAACACCATATATTTT. Translating gives CASSLCGVLEGNTIYF. The full variable domain, rest sourced from reference TRBV11-3 and TRBJ1-3, is EAGVVQSPRYKIIEKKQPVAFWCNPISGHNTLYWYLQNLGQGPELLIRYENEEAVDDSQLPKDRFSAERLKGVDSTLKIQPAELGDSAVYLCASSLCGVLEGNTIYFGEGSWLTVV.

The chain links TRBV2 to TRBJ2-3, with 8 bases matching TRBD1. Germline CDR1 reads SNHLY; CDR2 reads FYNNEI. The CDR3 is 14 amino acids. Unmatched junction bases numbered 7, after V lost 8 bases and J lost 3 bases. CDR3 coding DNA: TGTGCCAGCCTGGGACAGGCCCAGACAGATACGCAGTATTTT. The encoded protein is CASLGQAQTDTQYF.

V usage is TRBV4-1 and J usage is TRBJ2-2, with TRBD2 identical over 9 bases. Germline V lookup: CDR1 MGHRA, CDR2 YSYEKL. The CDR3 has 16 residues. V trimming: 0 bases; J trimming: 6 bases; junction bases outside the gene matches: 5. CDR3 bases: TGCGCCAGCAGCCAAGATGGCGGGGGGGCGTCCGGGGAGCTGTTTTTT. Amino acids: CASSQDGGGASGELFF.

The genes are TRBV7-2 and TRBJ1-2; tentative D call: TRBD1 (6 bases). V was clipped by 8 bases and J by 5 bases, with 18 bases between them. CDR1 is SGHTA, CDR2 FQGNSA, per germline. The CDR3 totals 14 residues. The CDR3 nucleotides read TGTGCCAGCGCAGGGGTAGCCGTTGGGTATGGCTACACCTTC. Translation: CASAGVAVGYGYTF.

The chain links TRBV2 to TRBJ2-7; 8 bases agree with TRBD1. Germline CDR1 is SNHLY and CDR2 is FYNNEI. The CDR3 has 14 residues. V lost 2 bases to trimming and J lost 0 bases; unmatched junction nucleotides: 0. The CDR3 DNA follows: TGTGCCAGCAGTGAACAGGGGGCCTCCTACGAGCAGTACTTC. Amino acids: CASSEQGASYEQYF. Filled out from reference TRBV2 and TRBJ2-7, the complete variable domain reads EPEVTQTPSHQVTQMGQEVILRCVPISNHLYFYWYRQILGQKVEFLVSFYNNEISEKSEIFDDQFSVERPDGSNFTLKIRSTKLEDSAMYFCASSEQGASYEQYFGPGTRLTVT.

This chain links TRBV14 with TRBJ1-2, with D perhaps TRBD1 (5 bases). The CDR3 is 13 residues long. Trimming removed 0 bases at V and 8 bases at J, with 10 bases between. The germline CDR1 and CDR2 sequences are SGHDN and FVKESK. The CDR3: CASSQERGRGYTF. The CDR3 DNA reads TGTGCCAGCAGCCAAGAAAGGGGCCGAGGCTACACCTTC.